This T cell receptor (beta chain) was sequenced for a study of T cell repertoires in cytomegalovirus infection. As for the study in general: Indications came from public TCR beta signatures; they pointed to CMV infection and to a matching HLA type.

As to this clonotype: The antigen remains unidentified.

TCRdb analysed the reads with MiXCR anew, one entry per CDR3 protein. The sample holds 250,000 to 400,000 distinct CDR3 sequences, roughly 25% seen once. This TCR was sampled from a human donor in good health (CMV status not recorded). Some clones in this sample may be carry-over from other donors' samples. The sample consisted of cultured PBMCs, taken from culture after CMV antigen stimulation.

CDR3 in amino acids: CASSPEDSYNEQFF. CDR3 in DNA: TGTGCCAGCAGCCCCGAGGACTCCTACAATGAGCAGTTCTTC. The chain combines TRBV7-2 with TRBJ2-1; D not certain. The CDR3 sequence is 14 residues long. Germline V gene sequence: CDR1 SGHTA, CDR2 FQGNSA. Deletions cut 5 bases from V and 0 bases from J, with 8 bases between. Full variable domain (outside the CDR3, taken from reference TRBV7-2 and TRBJ2-1): GAGVSQSPSNKVTEKGKDVELRCDPISGHTALYWYRQSLGQGLEFLIYFQGNSAPDKSGLPSDRFSAERTGGSVSTLTIQRTQQEDSAVYLCASSPEDSYNEQFFGPGTRLTVL.